This entry concerns a single TCR beta chain. This sample stems from a study of OX40 agonist ivuxolimab in advanced cancers. The method was immunoSEQ multiplex PCR; TCRdb's version includes in-frame clones alone and lacks a portion of them. Among more than 45,000 clones listed, around 80% were seen once. Germline V gives CDR1 WNHNN, CDR2 SYGVQD (reference sequence). The V and J ends lost 4 bases and 6 bases, in that order; junction bases with no gene match: 11. There are 18 residues in the CDR3. The TCR comes from an adult with an advanced solid tumor such as melanoma, head and neck, liver or kidney cancer. Sequenced material: CD4+ or CD8+ T cells sorted from blood, taken in a trial of the OX40 agonist ivuxolimab. The gene calls are TRBV10-1 and TRBJ2-1, with 14 bases that match TRBD2. DNA of the CDR3: TGCGCCAGCAGTGGGGGACTAGCGGGGGCCCCTTTTCGCAATGAGCAGTTCTTC. Amino acids: CASSGGLAGAPFRNEQFF.